This TCR beta chain was sequenced during a study of T-cell reconstitution after alpha-beta-depleted transplantation in children. Study-wide findings and caveats: From newly produced T cells came most of the T-cell counts and diversity one year after transplant.

This clonotype came up many times. The target antigen is unknown. Unique molecular identifiers tagged the TCRbeta library. TCRdb re-derived calls from the PCR reads in MiXCR, one entry per CDR3 protein. There are roughly 100,000 distinct CDR3 sequences in the sample; about 6% occur only once, and 5.5% to 7% lies in the top ten. The CDR3 extends over 16 amino acids. The germline V and J ends were trimmed by 5 bases and 2 bases, with 21 bases remaining between them. Germline V CDR1 and CDR2: SQVTM, ANQGSEA. This specimen consisted of PBMCs, mostly from graft donor cells, obtained 60 days after TCRalphabeta/CD19-depleted stem cell transplant. This chain links TRBV29-1 with TRBJ1-2; unclear D gene. The source is a female patient younger than 10 who had a stem cell transplant for Fanconi anemia, so the T cells may come from the graft donor. The CDR3 bases are TGCAGCGTTTCACATTCCCGGGTCGCCGGCAACTATGGCTACACCTTC. It translates to CSVSHSRVAGNYGYTF.